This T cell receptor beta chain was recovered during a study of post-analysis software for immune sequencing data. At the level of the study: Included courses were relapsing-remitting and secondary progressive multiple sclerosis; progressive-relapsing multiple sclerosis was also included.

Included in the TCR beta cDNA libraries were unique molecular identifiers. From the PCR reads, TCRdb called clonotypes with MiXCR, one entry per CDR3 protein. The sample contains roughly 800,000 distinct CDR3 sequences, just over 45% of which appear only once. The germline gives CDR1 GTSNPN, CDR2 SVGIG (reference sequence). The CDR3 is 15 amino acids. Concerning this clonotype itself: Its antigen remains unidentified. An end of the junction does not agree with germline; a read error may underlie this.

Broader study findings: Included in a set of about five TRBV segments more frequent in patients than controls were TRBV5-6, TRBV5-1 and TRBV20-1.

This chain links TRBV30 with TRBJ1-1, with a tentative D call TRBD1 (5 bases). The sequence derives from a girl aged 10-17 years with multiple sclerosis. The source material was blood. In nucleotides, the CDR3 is TGTGCCCGGAGGGGAGAGGCCGGGGCTAACACTGAAGCTTTCTTT. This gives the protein CARRGEAGANTEAFF.